The rows below give T cell receptor beta chains drawn from one sample of a study of human T cells and chemical hapten exposure. A single record per CDR3 protein comes from TCRdb applying MiXCR to the RACE reads. This repertoire shows 100,000 or so distinct CDR3 sequences, approximately 10% found once; its top ten account for under 4.5%. The starting material was whole blood, obtained in connection with sensitization to the hapten diphenylcyclopropenone (DPC). The origin of the receptors is a middle-aged woman with alopecia areata. Some clones in this sample may be carry-over from other donors' samples. Each CDR3 is given with its conserved first and last residue. Each record gives: clone size, J gene, D gene, V gene, CDR3 protein, CDR3 DNA. The D gene is left open where the match is weak. Not every row has a clone size; where given, it reads once, few, many or a size class.

size: -
J: TRBJ2-1
D: -
V: TRBV24-1
CDR3: CATSGGQGGDEQFF
DNA: TGTGCCACCAGCGGGGGGCAGGGAGGCGATGAGCAGTTCTTC

size: -
J: TRBJ1-1
D: -
V: TRBV12-3/TRBV12-4
CDR3: CASSLRQFNTEAFF
DNA: TGTGCCAGCAGTTTGCGGCAATTTAACACTGAAGCTTTCTTT

size: many
J: TRBJ1-1
D: -
V: TRBV7-8
CDR3: CASFPRRGGDTEAFF
DNA: TGTGCCAGCTTCCCCCGGCGGGGTGGGGACACTGAAGCTTTCTTT

size: many
J: TRBJ1-5
D: -
V: TRBV25-1
CDR3: CASSERGAGNQPQHF
DNA: TGTGCCAGCAGTGAAAGGGGGGCGGGAAATCAGCCCCAGCATTTT

size: -
J: TRBJ2-1
D: -
V: TRBV9
CDR3: CASSAGLAGINEQFF
DNA: TGTGCCAGCAGCGCGGGACTCGCTGGCATCAATGAGCAGTTCTTC

size: many
J: TRBJ2-1
D: TRBD1
V: TRBV12-3/TRBV12-4
CDR3: CASSLSTPGQGDYNEQFF
DNA: TGTGCCAGCAGCTTATCGACTCCGGGACAGGGAGACTACAATGAGCAGTTCTTC

size: many
J: TRBJ2-5
D: TRBD1
V: TRBV12-3/TRBV12-4
CDR3: CASSFGTGERETQYF
DNA: TGTGCCAGCAGTTTTGGGACAGGGGAACGAGAGACCCAGTACTTC

size: many
J: TRBJ1-6
D: -
V: TRBV7-6
CDR3: CASQSRSYNSPLHF
DNA: TGTGCCAGCCAGTCTCGCTCCTATAATTCACCCCTCCACTTT

size: -
J: TRBJ2-1
D: TRBD1
V: TRBV5-1
CDR3: CASSLATGSSYNEQFF
DNA: TGCGCCAGCAGCCTGGCGACAGGGAGCTCCTACAATGAGCAGTTCTTC

size: many
J: TRBJ1-2
D: TRBD1
V: TRBV20-1
CDR3: CSARIRDREGPLLGGYTF
DNA: TGCAGTGCTAGAATCCGGGACAGGGAGGGCCCGCTACTTGGTGGCTACACCTTC

size: many
J: TRBJ1-1
D: -
V: TRBV7-3
CDR3: CASSLDPMEGTEAFF
DNA: TGTGCCAGCAGCTTAGACCCCATGGAGGGCACTGAAGCTTTCTTT

size: few
J: TRBJ2-3
D: -
V: TRBV20-1
CDR3: CSARPRPTDTQYF
DNA: TGCAGTGCTAGACCCCGCCCGACAGATACGCAGTATTTT

size: many
J: TRBJ2-7
D: TRBD1
V: TRBV7-2
CDR3: CASSFGQGAAHEQYF
DNA: TGTGCCAGCAGCTTCGGACAGGGGGCGGCCCACGAGCAGTACTTC

size: many
J: TRBJ1-2
D: TRBD1
V: TRBV20-1
CDR3: CSAETGSHGYTF
DNA: TGCAGTGCTGAGACAGGGTCCCATGGCTACACCTTC

size: -
J: TRBJ1-1
D: -
V: TRBV7-9
CDR3: CASSLGQSNTEAFF
DNA: TGTGCCAGCAGCTTGGGGCAGTCAAACACTGAAGCTTTCTTT

size: many
J: TRBJ2-4
D: -
V: TRBV7-2
CDR3: CASSLGWVPGAAKNIQYF
DNA: TGTGCCAGCAGCTTAGGTTGGGTGCCAGGCGCGGCCAAAAACATTCAGTACTTC

size: few
J: TRBJ2-1
D: -
V: TRBV29-1
CDR3: CSVVRNEQFF
DNA: TGCAGCGTTGTTAGGAATGAGCAGTTCTTC

size: -
J: TRBJ1-4
D: -
V: TRBV6-6
CDR3: CASTSIGTSYEKLFF
DNA: TGTGCCAGCACCTCAATCGGGACAAGCTATGAAAAACTGTTTTTT

size: many
J: TRBJ2-1
D: -
V: TRBV6-5
CDR3: CASSYTRGNEQFF
DNA: TGTGCCAGCAGTTACACCAGAGGTAATGAGCAGTTCTTC

size: few
J: TRBJ1-1
D: -
V: TRBV7-3
CDR3: CASSSGEGTEAFF
DNA: TGTGCCAGCAGCAGCGGGGAGGGAACTGAAGCTTTCTTT

size: many
J: TRBJ1-4
D: -
V: TRBV6-5
CDR3: CASRTPTATNEKLFF
DNA: TGTGCCAGCAGAACCCCGACCGCGACTAATGAAAAACTGTTTTTT

size: once
J: TRBJ2-3
D: -
V: TRBV14
CDR3: CASSRWTSSTDTQYF
DNA: TGTGCCAGCAGCCGGTGGACTTCCAGCACAGATACGCAGTATTTT

size: many
J: TRBJ1-2
D: -
V: TRBV29-1
CDR3: CSVPGPSYTF
DNA: TGCAGCGTTCCCGGGCCTAGCTACACCTTC

size: many
J: TRBJ2-7
D: -
V: TRBV12-3/TRBV12-4
CDR3: CASTPEADTYEQYF
DNA: TGTGCCAGCACTCCTGAGGCAGACACGTACGAGCAGTACTTC

size: -
J: TRBJ2-2
D: TRBD2
V: TRBV7-2
CDR3: CASSVSGRNTGELFF
DNA: TGTGCCAGCAGCGTTAGCGGGAGAAACACCGGGGAGCTGTTTTTT

size: -
J: TRBJ1-6
D: -
V: TRBV30
CDR3: CAWAPDANSPLHF
DNA: TGTGCCTGGGCCCCGGATGCCAATTCACCCCTCCACTTT

size: few
J: TRBJ1-1
D: -
V: TRBV27
CDR3: CASRPFTGGLDTEAFF
DNA: TGTGCCAGCAGGCCTTTTACCGGGGGTTTGGACACTGAAGCTTTCTTT

size: many
J: TRBJ2-7
D: TRBD2
V: TRBV6-5
CDR3: CASSYGAFNGRPYEQYF
DNA: TGTGCCAGCAGTTACGGGGCCTTTAACGGGAGGCCCTACGAGCAGTACTTC

size: many
J: TRBJ2-5
D: -
V: TRBV30
CDR3: CAWSAARRETQYF
DNA: TGTGCCTGGAGTGCCGCTAGGAGGGAGACCCAGTACTTC

size: -
J: TRBJ1-6
D: -
V: TRBV5-1
CDR3: CASSPYREYNSPLHF
DNA: TGCGCCAGCAGCCCTTACCGGGAGTATAATTCACCCCTCCACTTT